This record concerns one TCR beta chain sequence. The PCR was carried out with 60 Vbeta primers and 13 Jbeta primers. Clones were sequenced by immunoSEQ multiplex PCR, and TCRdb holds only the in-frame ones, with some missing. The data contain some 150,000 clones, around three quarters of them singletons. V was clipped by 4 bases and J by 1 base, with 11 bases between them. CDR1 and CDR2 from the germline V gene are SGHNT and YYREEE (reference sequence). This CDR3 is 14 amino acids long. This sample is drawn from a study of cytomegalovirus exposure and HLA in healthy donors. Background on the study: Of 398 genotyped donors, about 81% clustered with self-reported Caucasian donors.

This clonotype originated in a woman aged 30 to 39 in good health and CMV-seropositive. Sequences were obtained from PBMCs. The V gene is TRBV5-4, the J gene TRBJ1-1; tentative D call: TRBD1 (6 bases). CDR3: CASSPRTENTEAFF. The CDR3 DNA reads TGTGCCAGCAGCCCGCGGACAGAGAACACTGAAGCTTTCTTT.